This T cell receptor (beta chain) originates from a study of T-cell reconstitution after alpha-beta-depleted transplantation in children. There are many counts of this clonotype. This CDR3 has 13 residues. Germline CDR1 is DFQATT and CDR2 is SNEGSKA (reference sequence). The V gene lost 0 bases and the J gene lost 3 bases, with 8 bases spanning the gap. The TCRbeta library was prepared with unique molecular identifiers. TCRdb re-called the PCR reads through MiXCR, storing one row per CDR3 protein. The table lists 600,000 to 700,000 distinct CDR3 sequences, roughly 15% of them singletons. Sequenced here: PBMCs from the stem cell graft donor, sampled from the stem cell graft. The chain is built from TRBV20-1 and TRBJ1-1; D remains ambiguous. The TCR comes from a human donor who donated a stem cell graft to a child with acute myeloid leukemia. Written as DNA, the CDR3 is TGCAGTGCTAGAGATTTCGTCTACACTGAAGCTTTCTTT. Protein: CSARDFVYTEAFF.